Reported below is one T cell receptor beta chain. Every sorted population was more than 95% pure. What was sequenced were expressed TCRB transcripts, since all of the isolated RNA had been reverse transcribed. Only in-frame clones appear in the TCRdb table, and some are missing; sequencing was by immunoSEQ multiplex PCR. The sample records roughly 240,000 clones, around an eighth being singletons. V shed 1 base and J 8 bases; nucleotides not matched to a gene: 8. The CDR3 is made up of 14 amino acids. From germline, CDR1 is SGHNT and CDR2 YYREEE (reference sequence). The sample belongs to a study of beta chain features in type 1 diabetes.

This receptor was obtained from a woman between 40 and 55 years old in good health. The chain joins TRBV5-4 to TRBJ1-2; 7 nucleotides agree with TRBD1. The source material was naive CD4+ T cells from blood. CDR3 loop: CASSLLGTEVGYTF. DNA for the CDR3: TGTGCCAGCAGCTTGTTGGGGACAGAAGTCGGCTACACCTTC.